This TCR beta chain was found in a study of identifying expanded T cells in peripheral blood. Whole-study findings and limits: Variance in clone template counts between approximately 2-week samples significantly increased with total template count across all healthy donors.

Comment on this clone: Its antigen is unknown.

TCRdb keeps only in-frame clones here, not all; method: immunoSEQ multiplex PCR. The table shows about 94,000 clones, with 88% occurring only once. The CDR3 has 15 residues. V trimming: 6 bases; J trimming: 7 bases; junction bases outside the gene matches: 10. Germline CDR1 is ENHRY and CDR2 is SYGVKD. The sample taken for sequencing was blood. The receptor was derived from a person between 18 and 75 years old in good health. V usage is TRBV10-3 and J usage is TRBJ2-1; 9 bases line up with TRBD1. The CDR3 here is CAISPGQGRVNEQFF. The CDR3 DNA sequence: TGTGCCATCAGCCCGGGACAGGGTAGGGTGAATGAGCAGTTCTTC.